A selection of T cell receptor beta chains follows, all from one sample in a study of T cell repertoires in ileal Crohn's disease. The repertoire was sequenced with immunoSEQ multiplex PCR; TCRdb's copy has only in-frame clones and lacks some. The sample includes about 15,000 clones, less than 85% of them seen just once. Sequencing used ileal tissue. All receptors come from an adult with Crohn's disease. The CDR3 runs from the conserved cysteine through the conserved F or W.

TRBJ2-1,TRBV19,CASSTEGTAYNEQFF
TRBJ1-2,TRBV30,CAWNQGQGYNYGYTF
TRBJ2-2,TRBV30,CAWSTSLVTGELFF
TRBJ1-2,TRBV30,CAWTRGGYGYTF
TRBJ2-2,TRBV10-1,CASSRSGQSTGELFF
TRBJ1-3,TRBV5-8,CASSLESGISGNTIYF
TRBJ2-7,TRBV5-1,CASRSSYEQYF
TRBJ1-4,TRBV19,CASSSPGQGNEKLFF
TRBJ1-2,TRBV7-9,CASSRTTGQGNGYTF
TRBJ1-5,TRBV7-9,CASSTAREGQPQHF
TRBJ2-5,TRBV5-1,CASTLGLAGVFQETQYF
TRBJ2-1,TRBV5-1,CASSLDEGLYNEQFF
TRBJ2-2,TRBV4-2,CASSQGLAVNTGELFF
TRBJ1-2,TRBV11-2,CASSLGQGYGYTF
TRBJ2-2,TRBV5-4,CASSPAGGVNTGELFF
TRBJ2-3,TRBV11-3,CASSRTSGGLTDTQYF
TRBJ2-3,TRBV2,CASSERGAGTDTQYF
TRBJ2-1,TRBV2,CASSETGTQANEQFF
TRBJ1-1,TRBV6-5,CASSRTTGNTEAFF
TRBJ2-1,TRBV11-3,CASSLVPSAYSYNEQFF